This TCR beta chain was obtained from a study of patients and donors after allogeneic stem cell transplantation (dated by TCRdb to the early 2020s). Comments on this clonotype: Its specific antigen is unknown. No base quality information exists; no much larger clone differs at one position.

Receptors were amplified or captured by RT-PCR. Sequencing instrument: NextSeq 550. The public reads were reanalyzed by TCRdb: fastp trimming at Q25, MiXCR alignment, in-frame beta chains only. Each CDR3 protein gets just one entry, which takes the most common genes and DNA from the rows behind it. For this sample the table gives 400,000 to 500,000 distinct CDR3 sequences, of which roughly 17% were detected only once. Together, the top ten hold around 7.9% of the sample. The germline V gene specifies KGHSH as CDR1 and LQKENI as CDR2. V and J lose 6 bases and 4 bases, and a span of 16 bases separates them. The CDR3 runs 14 amino acids, cysteine and phenylalanine included. Left in the record is the CDR3 DNA by itself, 42 bases read in frame from the first base.

The sample comprised blood, either unsorted or a sorted T cell fraction (not recorded which). The sequence links TRBV18 to TRBJ2-7, with TRBD1 tentatively as D gene (7 bases match). The origin of this receptor is a human donor who was either an allogeneic HSCT recipient or a stem cell or donor lymphocyte infusion donor (not recorded which). It is not recorded whose cells these are; they may come from a transplant donor. The nucleotide sequence reads TGTGCCAGCTCGACGTCAGGGGGGAGATACGAGCAGTACTTC. This sequence encodes CASSTSGGRYEQYF.